The sequence of this T cell receptor beta chain was determined in a study of human T cells and chemical hapten exposure. As to time point: healthy volunteer bleed at 6 weeks. Unfractionated whole blood was the source of the extracted total RNA. TCRdb reprocessed the RACE reads via MiXCR and lists one record per CDR3 protein. Of about 82,000 distinct CDR3 sequences listed, approximately 8.6% were seen once; the top ten hold 1.5%. This CDR3 region has 15 residues. V dropped 5 bases and J dropped 0; count of bases not matched to a gene: 4. The germline gives CDR1 SEHNR, CDR2 FQNEAQ (reference sequence). V is TRBV7-9 and J is TRBJ2-3; 8 nucleotides agree with TRBD1. The sample comprised whole blood. This TCR came from a male donor in good health. Some clones in this sample may be carry-over from other donors' samples. The CDR3 loop is CASSTRQGSTDTQYF. CDR3 nucleotide sequence: TGTGCCAGCAGCACTAGACAGGGGAGCACAGATACGCAGTATTTT.